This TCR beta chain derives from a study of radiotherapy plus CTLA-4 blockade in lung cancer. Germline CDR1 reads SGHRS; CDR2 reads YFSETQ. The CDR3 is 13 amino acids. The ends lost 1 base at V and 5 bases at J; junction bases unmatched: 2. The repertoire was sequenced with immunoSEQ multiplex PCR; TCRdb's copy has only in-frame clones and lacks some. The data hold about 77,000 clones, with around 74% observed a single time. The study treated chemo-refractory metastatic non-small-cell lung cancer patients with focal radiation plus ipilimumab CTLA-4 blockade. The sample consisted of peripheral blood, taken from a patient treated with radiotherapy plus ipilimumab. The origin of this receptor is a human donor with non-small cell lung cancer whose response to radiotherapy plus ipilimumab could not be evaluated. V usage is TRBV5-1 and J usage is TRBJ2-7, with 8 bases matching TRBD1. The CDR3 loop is CASSLPQGDEQYF. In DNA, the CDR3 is TGCGCCAGCAGCTTGCCACAGGGGGACGAGCAGTACTTC.